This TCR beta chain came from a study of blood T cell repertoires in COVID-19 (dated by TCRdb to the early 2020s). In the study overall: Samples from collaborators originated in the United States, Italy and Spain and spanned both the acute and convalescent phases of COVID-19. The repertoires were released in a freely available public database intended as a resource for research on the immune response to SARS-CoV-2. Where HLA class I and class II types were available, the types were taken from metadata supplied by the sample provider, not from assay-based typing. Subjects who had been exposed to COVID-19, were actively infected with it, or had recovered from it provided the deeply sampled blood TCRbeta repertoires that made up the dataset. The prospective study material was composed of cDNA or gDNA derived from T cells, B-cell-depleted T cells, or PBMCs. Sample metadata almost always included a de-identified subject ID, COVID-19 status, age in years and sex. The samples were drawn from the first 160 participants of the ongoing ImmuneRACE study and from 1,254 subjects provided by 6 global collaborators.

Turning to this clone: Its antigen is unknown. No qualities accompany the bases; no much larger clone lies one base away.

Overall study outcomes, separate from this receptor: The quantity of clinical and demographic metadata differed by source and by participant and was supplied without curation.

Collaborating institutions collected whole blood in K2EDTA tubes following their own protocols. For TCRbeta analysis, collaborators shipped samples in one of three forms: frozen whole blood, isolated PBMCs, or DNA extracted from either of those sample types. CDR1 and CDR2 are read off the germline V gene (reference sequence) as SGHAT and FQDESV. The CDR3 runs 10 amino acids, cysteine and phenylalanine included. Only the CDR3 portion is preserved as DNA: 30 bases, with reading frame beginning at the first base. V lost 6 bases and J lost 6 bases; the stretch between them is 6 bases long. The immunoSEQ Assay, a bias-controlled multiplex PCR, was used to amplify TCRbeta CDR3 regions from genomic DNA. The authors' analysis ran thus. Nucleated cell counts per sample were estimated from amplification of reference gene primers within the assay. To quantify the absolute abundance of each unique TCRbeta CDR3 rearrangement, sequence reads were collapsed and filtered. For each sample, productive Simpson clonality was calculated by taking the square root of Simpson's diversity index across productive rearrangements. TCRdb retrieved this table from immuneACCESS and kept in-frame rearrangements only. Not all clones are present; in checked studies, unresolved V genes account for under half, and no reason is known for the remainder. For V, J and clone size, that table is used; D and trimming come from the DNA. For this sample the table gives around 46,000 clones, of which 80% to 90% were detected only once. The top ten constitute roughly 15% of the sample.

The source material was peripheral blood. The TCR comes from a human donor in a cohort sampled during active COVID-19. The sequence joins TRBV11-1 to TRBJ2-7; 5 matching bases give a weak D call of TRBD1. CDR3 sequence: CASRGVEQYF. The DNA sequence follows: TGTGCCAGCAGAGGGGTCGAGCAGTACTTC.